Below are 29 T cell receptor beta chains sequenced from a single sample in a study of blood T cell repertoires in COVID-19. Profiling relied on immunoSEQ multiplex PCR, and the TCRdb table lists in-frame clones only, not all of them. The sample shows 200,000 to 300,000 clones, around four fifths of them seen only once. The sequenced sample was peripheral blood. The receptors derive from a man aged 30 to 39 who had recovered from COVID-19.

This chain connects TRBV19 to TRBJ1-5; D not certain. Trimming removed 0 bases at V and 5 bases at J, with 2 bases between. The CDR3 sequence is 12 residues long. Germline lookup yields CDR1 LNHDA and CDR2 SQIVND (reference sequence). The CDR3 region has the DNA TGTGCCAGTAGTATAGACTATCAGCCCCAGCATTTT. Translating it yields CASSIDYQPQHF.

This chain uses TRBV3-1 (or the pseudogene TRBV3-2) with TRBJ1-1; TRBD1 aligns across 7 bases. The junction had 2 bases not matched to a gene; V was cut back by 6 bases and J by 4 bases. The germline CDR1 and CDR2 sequences are LGHDT and YNNKEL (reference sequence). The CDR3 has 12 amino acids. The CDR3 DNA sequence: TGTGCCAGCAGAACAGGGGTCACTGAAGCTTTCTTT. This encodes CASRTGVTEAFF.

The genes are TRBV15 and TRBJ2-1, with 7 nucleotides matching TRBD2. After removal of 0 bases from V and 2 bases from J, the junction contained 1 base not matched to a gene. The CDR3 extends over 15 amino acids. CDR1 is LNHNV and CDR2 is YYDKDF in the germline V gene (reference sequence). CDR3 sequence (DNA): TGTGCCACCAGCAGAGATAGCGGGCCCTACAATGAGCAGTTCTTC. It is translated as CATSRDSGPYNEQFF.

The chain employs TRBV10-3 and TRBJ1-1; TRBD1 matches 8 bases. With 10 bases clipped from V and 2 bases from J, the junction kept 9 bases outside the gene matches. The CDR3 totals 14 residues. Germline-derived CDR1 and CDR2 are ENHRY and SYGVKD. CDR3 sequence reads: CATVTGGGNTEAFF. In DNA form, the CDR3 reads TGTGCCACCGTCACAGGGGGAGGAAACACTGAAGCTTTCTTT.

J is TRBJ2-3 and V is TRBV20-1; D is ambiguous. V was shortened by 6 bases and J by 6 bases, with 10 bases between the two germline ends. CDR1 and CDR2 (germline): DFQATT, SNEGSKA (reference sequence). The CDR3 consists of 11 residues. In DNA form, the CDR3 reads TGCAGTGCCAGACACGGGGATACGCAGTATTTT. Its translation is CSARHGDTQYF.

This sequence joins TRBV6-1 and TRBJ1-3; D is undetermined. Germline V gene sequence: CDR1 MNHNS, CDR2 SASEGT. The CDR3 length is 12 residues. Trimming pared 0 bases from V and 14 bases from J, leaving 11 bases between. CDR3 sequence reads: CASSEAAVRVYF. Here the CDR3 DNA reads TGTGCCAGCAGTGAAGCGGCGGTCAGAGTATATTTT.

The gene calls are TRBV3-1 (or the pseudogene TRBV3-2) and TRBJ1-1; unclear D gene. Per the germline V gene, CDR1 is LGHDT and CDR2 is YNNKEL (reference sequence). This CDR3 region has 12 residues. V was pared by 2 bases and J by 8 bases, with 9 bases between. As DNA, the CDR3 is TGTGCCAGCAGCCAAACCGGGGAGGAAGCTTTCTTT. Encoded protein: CASSQTGEEAFF.

The V gene is TRBV4-1, the J gene TRBJ2-2; 9 positions agree with TRBD1. Per the germline V gene, CDR1 is MGHRA and CDR2 is YSYEKL. The CDR3 has 17 amino acids. V lost 3 bases, J lost 0 bases, and 5 bases stayed unmatched. The CDR3 DNA reads TGCGCCAGCAGCCACCGGGACAGGGTAACGAACACCGGGGAGCTGTTTTTT. Translating it yields CASSHRDRVTNTGELFF.

The chain couples TRBV5-1 to TRBJ2-7, with 8 bases lining up with TRBD1. Germline V lookup: CDR1 SGHRS, CDR2 YFSETQ. The CDR3 loop spans 15 amino acids. Trimming at V came to 4 bases and at J to 1 base, leaving 7 bases not matched to a gene. CDR3 protein: CASSQGQEDSYEQYF. The CDR3 nucleotides are TGCGCCAGCAGCCAGGGACAGGAGGATTCCTACGAGCAGTACTTC.

This chain links TRBV6-5 with TRBJ2-5; 9 positions agree with TRBD2. Germline lookup yields CDR1 MNHEY and CDR2 SVGAGI. The V and J ends lost 5 bases and 4 bases, in that order; junction bases with no gene match: 2. CDR3 size: 13 residues. CDR3 in amino acids: CASSRGGAETQYF. CDR3 DNA sequence: TGTGCCAGCAGTCGCGGGGGGGCAGAGACCCAGTACTTC.

The chain has TRBV9 and TRBJ2-3; TRBD2 agrees at 10 bases. Germline V gene sequence: CDR1 SGDLS, CDR2 YYNGEE. Trimming took 4 bases from V and 5 from J; bases not matched to a gene: 7. The CDR3 is 15 residues long. This CDR3 reads CASSRSGGALDTQYF. In DNA form, the CDR3 reads TGTGCCAGCAGCCGAAGCGGGGGGGCGTTAGATACGCAGTATTTT.

This clone was detected only once. The chain is built from TRBV7-6 and TRBJ1-2; no reliable D call. The CDR3 covers 15 residues. The V gene's germline CDR1 is SGHVS and CDR2 FNYEAQ. V was shortened by 5 bases and J by 6 bases, with 19 bases between the two germline ends. CDR3 nucleotide sequence: TGTGCCAGCAGCCCTGGAGGAGCCTTATATGATGGCTACACCTTC. It specifies CASSPGGALYDGYTF.

Details on this clone: Other nucleotide sequences from this sample produce the same CDR3. The chain employs TRBV4-1 and TRBJ2-1; 11 nucleotides line up with TRBD1. V shed 1 base, J shed 1 base, and the junction held 0 bases outside the gene matches. The germline CDR1 and CDR2 sequences are MGHRA and YSYEKL. This CDR3 spans 16 amino acids. The CDR3 DNA follows: TGCGCCAGCAGCCAAGGGGACAGGGGGTCCTACAATGAGCAGTTCTTC. It specifies CASSQGDRGSYNEQFF.

The table lists this clone with a few counts. The chain has TRBV27 and TRBJ1-2, with TRBD1 matching 9 bases. J lost 8 bases, V lost 5 bases, and 12 bases had no gene match. The V gene's germline CDR1 is MNHEY and CDR2 SMNVEV (reference sequence). This CDR3 comprises 15 residues. The CDR3 reads CASSLKQGAEGGYTF. CDR3 bases: TGTGCCAGCAGTCTAAAACAGGGGGCTGAGGGAGGCTACACCTTC.

About this clone: Other DNA sequences in this sample translate to the same CDR3. The chain combines TRBV19 with TRBJ1-1, with D hard to call. Germline V gene data show CDR1 as LNHDA and CDR2 as SQIVND (reference sequence). The V and J ends lost 5 bases and 4 bases respectively, with 11 bases between them. The CDR3 covers 13 residues. CDR3 loop: CASSQERGTEAFF. DNA for the CDR3: TGTGCCAGTAGTCAGGAACGGGGCACTGAAGCTTTCTTT.

The V and J genes are TRBV10-3 and TRBJ2-6; the match to TRBD1 covers 7 bases. Unmatched junction bases numbered 6, after V lost 6 bases and J lost 4 bases. Per the germline V gene, CDR1 is ENHRY and CDR2 is SYGVKD. This CDR3 is 15 amino acids long. The CDR3 spells CAISSTGAGANVLTF. In DNA form, the CDR3 reads TGTGCCATCAGCTCCACAGGGGCCGGGGCCAACGTCCTGACTTTC.

The rearrangement links TRBV6-6 to TRBJ1-2, with TRBD1 matching 10 bases. The CDR3 is 14 amino acids. J lost 8 bases, V lost 5 bases, and 8 bases had no gene match. The germline V gene has CDR1 MNHNY and CDR2 SVGAGI (reference sequence). CDR3 in amino acids: CASSTGTGVQGYTF. The CDR3 nucleotides are TGTGCCAGCAGTACCGGGACAGGGGTTCAGGGCTACACCTTC.

V is TRBV18 and J is TRBJ1-6, with 8 bases identical to TRBD1. Germline loops: CDR1 KGHSH, CDR2 LQKENI. V dropped 2 bases and J dropped 4; count of bases not matched to a gene: 16. The CDR3 extends over 20 amino acids. CDR3 residues: CASSPSIPRQGNPYNSPLHF. The CDR3 nucleotides are TGTGCCAGCTCACCATCAATTCCGAGACAGGGGAATCCATATAATTCACCCCTCCACTTT. Supplemented by reference TRBV18 and TRBJ1-6, the full variable domain reads NAGVMQNPRHLVRRRGQEARLRCSPMKGHSHVYWYRQLPEEGLKFMVYLQKENIIDESGMPKERFSAEFPKEGPSILRIQQVVRGDSAAYFCASSPSIPRQGNPYNSPLHFGNGTRLTVT.

J is TRBJ1-5 and V is TRBV27, with D possibly TRBD1 on 5 matching bases. The CDR3 extends over 13 amino acids. The V and J ends lost 2 bases and 7 bases respectively, with 9 bases between them. The V gene's germline CDR1 is MNHEY and CDR2 SMNVEV (reference sequence). As DNA, the CDR3 is TGTGCCAGCAGTTTAACACAGGAACAGCCCCAGCATTTT. Translated: CASSLTQEQPQHF.

The chain is built from TRBV5-1 and TRBJ2-7, with TRBD1 matching over 7 bases. This CDR3 is 15 amino acids long. The junction had 6 bases not matched to a gene; V was cut back by 2 bases and J by 1 base. CDR1 is SGHRS and CDR2 is YFSETQ in the germline V gene. The CDR3 DNA reads as TGCGCCAGCAGCTTTGACAGGGACGGATCCTACGAGCAGTACTTC. Protein sequence: CASSFDRDGSYEQYF.

In this sample, this clone turned up a few times. The chain recombines TRBV7-9 with TRBJ2-5, with TRBD2 matching over 7 bases. This CDR3 is built from 16 residues. Germline V gene sequence: CDR1 SEHNR, CDR2 FQNEAQ (reference sequence). V lost 5 bases, J lost 0 bases, and 9 bases stayed unmatched. The CDR3, as DNA: TGTGCCAGCAGCCGCGGGCGAGCGGGGTACCAAGAGACCCAGTACTTC. This gives the protein CASSRGRAGYQETQYF.

The V gene is TRBV27, the J gene TRBJ2-5; D perhaps matches TRBD2 (6 bases). Germline CDR1 and CDR2: MNHEY and SMNVEV (reference sequence). The CDR3 extends over 16 amino acids. V was shortened by 11 bases and J by 4 bases, with 26 bases between the two germline ends. The CDR3 is CASRKSRGVGGETQYF. The CDR3 bases are TGTGCCTCACGAAAGTCTCGCGGGGTAGGAGGAGAGACCCAGTACTTC.

The chain carries TRBV5-4 and TRBJ1-4; D unresolved. Germline V CDR1 and CDR2: SGHNT, YYREEE (reference sequence). The CDR3 contains 14 residues. Trimming shortened V by 0 bases and J by 7 bases, and 10 bases separated the two germline ends. The CDR3: CASSLAGRGEKLFF. In DNA, the CDR3 is TGTGCCAGCAGCTTGGCCGGGCGGGGTGAAAAACTGTTTTTT.

V is TRBV9 and J is TRBJ2-7; a possible D gene is TRBD2 (5 bases). The ends were cut back, 4 bases at V and 3 bases at J, with 17 bases in the middle. The germline CDR1 and CDR2 sequences are SGDLS and YYNGEE. The CDR3 contains 15 residues. The CDR3 DNA sequence: TGTGCCAGCAGCCCTGACTACGGAGGAGTCTACGAGCAGTACTTC. This codes for CASSPDYGGVYEQYF.

V is TRBV5-1 and J is TRBJ2-5, with D possibly matching TRBD2 (6 bases). Germline CDR1 SGHRS, CDR2 YFSETQ. V shed 0 bases and J shed 5 bases, with 11 bases lying between them. The CDR3 consists of 14 residues. The CDR3 nucleotides read TGCGCCAGCAGCTTGGCGGGGAGGTCCGAGACCCAGTACTTC. Its protein product is CASSLAGRSETQYF.

This clone has at least ten counts. Different DNA sequences within this sample yield the same CDR3. The V call is TRBV19, the J call TRBJ2-1; D may be TRBD2 (6 bases). Germline CDR1 and CDR2: LNHDA and SQIVND (reference sequence). V was shortened by 1 base and J by 3 bases, with 7 bases between the two germline ends. The CDR3 length is 14 residues. The CDR3 loop reads CASSIGGDYNEQFF. In DNA, the CDR3 is TGTGCCAGTAGTATAGGGGGGGACTACAATGAGCAGTTCTTC. Together with reference TRBV19 and TRBJ2-1, the CDR3 gives the full variable domain: DGGITQSPKYLFRKEGQNVTLSCEQNLNHDAMYWYRQDPGQGLRLIYYSQIVNDFQKGDIAEGYSVSREKKESFPLTVTSAQKNPTAFYLCASSIGGDYNEQFFGPGTRLTVL.

The chain employs TRBV9 and TRBJ2-5; the match to TRBD2 covers 7 bases. CDR3 length: 15 residues. Germline V gene sequence: CDR1 SGDLS, CDR2 YYNGEE. The trim removed 0 bases at V and 4 bases at J, leaving 6 bases unmatched. CDR3 DNA: TGTGCCAGCAGCGTAGCCGGGGGGATGGGAGAGACCCAGTACTTC. Encoded protein: CASSVAGGMGETQYF. The variable domain in full, completed from reference TRBV9 and TRBJ2-5, reads DSGVTQTPKHLITATGQRVTLRCSPRSGDLSVYWYQQSLDQGLQFLIQYYNGEERAKGNILERFSAQQFPDLHSELNLSSLELGDSALYFCASSVAGGMGETQYFGPGTRLLVL.

The chain recombines TRBV29-1 with TRBJ1-5; TRBD1 matches at 10 bases. Trimming cost V 6 bases and J 0 bases; bases outside gene matches: 8. The CDR3 loop spans 16 amino acids. CDR1 SQVTM and CDR2 ANQGSEA come from the germline V gene. CDR3 nucleotide sequence: TGCAGCGTGGCGGGACAGGGGAAGAGTAGCAATCAGCCCCAGCATTTT. It codes for CSVAGQGKSSNQPQHF.

The chain couples TRBV2 to TRBJ1-6; 8 positions agree with TRBD1. The length of the CDR3 is 14 residues. The germline gives CDR1 SNHLY, CDR2 FYNNEI. V was clipped by 5 bases and J by 7 bases; unmatched bases: 4. The CDR3 sequence is CASSRTGRNSPLHF. The CDR3 bases are TGTGCCAGCAGTCGGACAGGGAGGAATTCACCCCTCCACTTT.